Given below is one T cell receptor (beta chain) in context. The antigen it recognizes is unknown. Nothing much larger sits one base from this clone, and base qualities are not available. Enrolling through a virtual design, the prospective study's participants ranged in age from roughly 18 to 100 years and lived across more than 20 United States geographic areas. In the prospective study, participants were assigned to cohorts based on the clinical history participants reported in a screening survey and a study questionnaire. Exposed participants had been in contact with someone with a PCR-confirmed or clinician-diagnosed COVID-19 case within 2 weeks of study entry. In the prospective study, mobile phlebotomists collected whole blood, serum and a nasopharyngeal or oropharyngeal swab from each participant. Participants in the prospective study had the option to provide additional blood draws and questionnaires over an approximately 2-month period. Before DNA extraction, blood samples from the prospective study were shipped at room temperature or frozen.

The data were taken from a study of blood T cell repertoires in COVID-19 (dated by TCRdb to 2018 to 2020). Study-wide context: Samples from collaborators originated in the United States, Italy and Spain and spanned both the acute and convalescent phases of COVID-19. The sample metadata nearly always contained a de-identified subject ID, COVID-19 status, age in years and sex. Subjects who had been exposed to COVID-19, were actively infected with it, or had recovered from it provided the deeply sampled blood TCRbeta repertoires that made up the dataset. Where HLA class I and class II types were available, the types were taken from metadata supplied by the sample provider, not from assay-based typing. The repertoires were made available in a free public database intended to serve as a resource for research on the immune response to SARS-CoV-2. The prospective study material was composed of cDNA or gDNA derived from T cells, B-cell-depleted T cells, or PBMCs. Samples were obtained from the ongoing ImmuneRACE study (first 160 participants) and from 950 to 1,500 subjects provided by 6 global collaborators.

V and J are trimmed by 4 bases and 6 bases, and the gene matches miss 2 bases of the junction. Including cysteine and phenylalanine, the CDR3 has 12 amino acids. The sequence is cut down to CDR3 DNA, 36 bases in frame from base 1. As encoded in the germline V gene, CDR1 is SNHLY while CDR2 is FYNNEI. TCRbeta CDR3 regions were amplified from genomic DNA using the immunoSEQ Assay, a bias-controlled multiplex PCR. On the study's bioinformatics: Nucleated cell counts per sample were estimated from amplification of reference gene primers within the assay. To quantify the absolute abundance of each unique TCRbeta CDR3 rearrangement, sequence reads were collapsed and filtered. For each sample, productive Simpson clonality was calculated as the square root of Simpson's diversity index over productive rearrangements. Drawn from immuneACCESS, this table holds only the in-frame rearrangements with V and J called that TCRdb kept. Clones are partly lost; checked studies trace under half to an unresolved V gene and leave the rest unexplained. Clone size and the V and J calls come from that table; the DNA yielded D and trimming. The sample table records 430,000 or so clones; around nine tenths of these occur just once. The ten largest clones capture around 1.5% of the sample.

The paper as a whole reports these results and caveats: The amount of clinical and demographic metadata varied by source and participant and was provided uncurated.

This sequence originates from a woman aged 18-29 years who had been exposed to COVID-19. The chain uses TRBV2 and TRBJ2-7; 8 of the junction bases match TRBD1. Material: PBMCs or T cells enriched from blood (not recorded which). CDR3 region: CASSADRGEQYF. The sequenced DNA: TGTGCCAGCAGTGCTGACAGGGGCGAGCAGTACTTC.